These 28 T cell receptor beta chains share one sample of origin, sequenced in a study of CD8 T cells in Susac syndrome. RNA in amounts of roughly 0.5 to 1 ug was reverse transcribed with random hexamers. TCRdb re-called the immunoSEQ multiplex PCR reads through MiXCR, storing one row per CDR3 protein. Seen here are 400,000 to 550,000 distinct CDR3 sequences, 75% to 90% observed once, and the top ten hold 0.09% to 0.15%. The sequenced sample was CD8+ T cells from PBMCs. The receptor set was obtained from a human donor with multiple sclerosis.

The chain joins TRBV19 to TRBJ1-2; D ambiguous. Trimming took off 9 bases at V and 5 bases at J, with 7 bases between the two ends. Per the germline V gene, CDR1 is LNHDA and CDR2 is SQIVND (reference sequence). There are 10 residues in the CDR3. In DNA, the CDR3 is TGTGCCAGCAGTGATTATGGCTACACCTTC. It encodes CASSDYGYTF.

This sequence joins TRBV4-2 and TRBJ1-1; D is unclear. With 1 base removed from V and 10 bases from J, the gap between germline ends came to 7 bases. The CDR3 spans 11 residues. The germline V gene encodes CDR1 LGHNA and CDR2 YNFKEQ. CDR3 residues: CASSQGPGAFF. DNA of the CDR3: TGTGCCAGCAGCCAAGGTCCTGGAGCTTTCTTT.

The gene calls are TRBV9 and TRBJ2-1, with 12 bases fitting TRBD2. Germline-derived CDR1 and CDR2 are SGDLS and YYNGEE. The CDR3 has 14 residues. The V and J ends lost 4 bases and 7 bases, in that order; junction bases with no gene match: 3. In DNA form, the CDR3 reads TGTGCCAGCAGCCTAGCGGGAGGGAAAAATGAGCAGTTCTTC. It translates to CASSLAGGKNEQFF.

The gene calls are TRBV11-2 and TRBJ2-7; 8 nucleotides align to TRBD1. Germline V gene data show CDR1 as SGHAT and CDR2 as FQNNGV. The CDR3 contains 13 residues. V gave up 6 bases and J gave up 6 bases; unmatched junction bases: 7. CDR3 protein: CASRMQGAGEQYF. CDR3 in DNA: TGTGCCAGCAGGATGCAGGGGGCGGGCGAGCAGTACTTC.

The CDR3: CASSVSWGTTSSYNEQFF. CDR3 DNA sequence: TGTGCCAGCAGTGTTTCATGGGGGACTACGAGCTCCTACAATGAGCAGTTCTTC. The rearrangement joins TRBV6-1 to TRBJ2-1; 7 nucleotides match TRBD2. This CDR3 has 18 amino acids. V lost 4 bases, J lost 0 bases, and 12 bases stayed unmatched. The germline V gene encodes CDR1 MNHNS and CDR2 SASEGT.

CDR3 region: CASSLSRQGPANYGYTF. CDR3 nucleotide sequence: TGTGCCAGCAGCTTATCTCGTCAGGGACCTGCTAACTATGGCTACACCTTC. The chain combines TRBV7-6 with TRBJ1-2; TRBD1 is a possible D gene (5 bases). The germline gives CDR1 SGHVS, CDR2 FNYEAQ. There are 17 residues in the CDR3. Trimming removed 2 bases from V and 0 bases from J, with 16 bases in between.

The genes are TRBV28 and TRBJ1-6; a possible D gene is TRBD1 (5 bases). This CDR3 is 17 amino acids long. Germline V gene lookup returns CDR1 MDHEN and CDR2 SYDVKM. The V end was cut by 4 bases, the J end by 8 bases, with 21 bases between. CDR3 protein: CASSSRGTRDGDSPLHF. The CDR3 region has the DNA TGTGCCAGCAGTTCACGAGGAACCCGGGACGGCGATTCACCCCTCCACTTT.

CDR3 sequence: CSARSGAETDTQYF. CDR3 coding DNA: TGCAGTGCTAGATCCGGGGCGGAGACAGATACGCAGTATTTT. The rearrangement joins TRBV20-1 to TRBJ2-3, with D perhaps TRBD1 or TRBD2 (5 bases each). Germline V lookup: CDR1 DFQATT, CDR2 SNEGSKA (reference sequence). V was cut by 2 bases and J by 3 bases, with 12 bases left in between. CDR3 size: 14 residues.

The V call is TRBV11-2, the J call TRBJ1-6; unclear D gene. Germline assignment: CDR1 SGHAT and CDR2 FQNNGV. The CDR3 runs 16 residues. Trimming shortened V by 1 base and J by 2 bases, and 9 bases separated the two germline ends. CDR3 protein: CASSLVYSAYNSPLHF. CDR3 DNA: TGTGCCAGCAGCTTAGTCTACTCAGCCTATAATTCACCCCTCCACTTT.

The chain couples TRBV7-9 to TRBJ1-1; the D gene is possibly TRBD1 (5 bases). CDR1 SEHNR and CDR2 FQNEAQ come from the germline V gene (reference sequence). The length of the CDR3 is 13 residues. The V and J ends lost 7 bases and 1 base respectively, with 10 bases between them. The CDR3 DNA sequence: TGTGCCAGCAACAGGCAGGCGAACACTGAAGCTTTCTTT. Translation gives CASNRQANTEAFF.

V usage is TRBV11-1 and J usage is TRBJ2-5; 14 bases map to TRBD2. The V and J ends lost 3 bases and 1 base, in that order; junction bases with no gene match: 13. The CDR3 is 20 residues long. Germline V gene data show CDR1 as SGHAT and CDR2 as FQDESV (reference sequence). The CDR3: CASSFFEGTSGRLAQETQYF. The CDR3 coding sequence is TGTGCCAGCAGCTTTTTCGAGGGGACTAGCGGGAGACTGGCCCAAGAGACCCAGTACTTC.

The rearrangement links TRBV15 to TRBJ2-1; a possible D gene is TRBD2 (5 bases). The length of the CDR3 is 15 residues. Deletions cut 1 base from V and 7 bases from J, with 14 bases between. Per germline, CDR1 LNHNV and CDR2 YYDKDF (reference sequence). Written as DNA, the CDR3 is TGTGCCACCAGCAGAGGGGTCGGGATTATGAATGAGCAGTTCTTC. Protein sequence: CATSRGVGIMNEQFF. Using reference TRBV15 and TRBJ2-1 for the parts outside the CDR3, the full variable domain is DAMVIQNPRYQVTQFGKPVTLSCSQTLNHNVMYWYQQKSSQAPKLLFHYYDKDFNNEADTPDNFQSRRPNTSFCFLDIRSPGLGDTAMYLCATSRGVGIMNEQFFGPGTRLTVL.

The chain combines TRBV12-3 or TRBV12-4 with TRBJ1-1, with D maybe TRBD1 (6 bases). The CDR3 runs to 14 residues. Trimming left V 3 bases short and J 0 bases short, with 8 bases between. Here the CDR3 reads CASSLNRVNTEAFF. The CDR3 nucleotides are TGTGCCAGCAGTTTGAACAGGGTGAACACTGAAGCTTTCTTT.

The chain couples TRBV2 to TRBJ2-2, with D possibly TRBD2 on 5 matching bases. Trimming left V 4 bases short and J 1 base short, with 10 bases between. The germline gives CDR1 SNHLY, CDR2 FYNNEI. This CDR3 region has 15 residues. CDR3 residues: CASSVLGENTGELFF. CDR3 sequence (DNA): TGTGCCAGCAGTGTTTTGGGAGAGAACACCGGGGAGCTGTTTTTT.

The J gene is TRBJ2-7, the V gene TRBV4-1; weak D call: TRBD2 (6 bases). This CDR3 is 16 amino acids long. V shed 3 bases and J shed 1 base, with 16 bases lying between them. Germline lookup yields CDR1 MGHRA and CDR2 YSYEKL. The CDR3 spells CASSHATGLTSYEQYF. The CDR3 bases are TGCGCCAGCAGCCATGCTACGGGACTTACATCCTACGAGCAGTACTTC.

This clonotype was recorded once. Here the CDR3 DNA reads TGTGCCTGGAGTAACCTAGCGGGACTTGGTGAGCAGTTCTTC. It codes for CAWSNLAGLGEQFF. J is TRBJ2-1 and V is TRBV30; 9 bases match TRBD2. The germline V gene has CDR1 GTSNPN and CDR2 SVGIG (reference sequence). V dropped 2 bases and J dropped 9; count of bases not matched to a gene: 8. There are 14 residues in the CDR3.

The rearrangement joins TRBV2 to TRBJ1-1; no firm D call. The germline CDR1 and CDR2 sequences are SNHLY and FYNNEI. The CDR3 has 13 residues. The V and J ends lost 5 bases and 11 bases respectively, with 18 bases between them. The CDR3 loop reads CASSPRTGTLAFF. DNA for the CDR3: TGTGCCAGCAGTCCTCGGACGGGAACTCTGGCTTTCTTT.

The chain is built from TRBV29-1 and TRBJ2-7; unclear D gene. The CDR3 covers 12 residues. The V end lost 3 bases, the J end lost 2 bases, and 8 bases lay between the germline ends. Per germline, CDR1 SQVTM and CDR2 ANQGSEA. The chain's CDR3 is CSVDDGPYEQYF. DNA for the CDR3: TGCAGCGTTGACGACGGCCCCTACGAGCAGTACTTC.

This rearrangement joins TRBV4-1 to TRBJ2-3; D unresolved. Germline V gene sequence: CDR1 MGHRA, CDR2 YSYEKL. The CDR3 has 15 residues. Trimming left V 0 bases short and J 3 bases short, with 10 bases between. The CDR3 sequence: CASSQDESITDTQYF. The DNA for the CDR3 is TGCGCCAGCAGCCAAGATGAGAGCATTACAGATACGCAGTATTTT.

The gene calls are TRBV4-1 and TRBJ1-6; the D gene is possibly TRBD1 (5 bases). The CDR3 covers 15 residues. The V and J ends lost 0 bases and 8 bases respectively, with 11 bases between them. The germline V gene encodes CDR1 MGHRA and CDR2 YSYEKL. CDR3 region: CASSQEYAGDSPLHF. CDR3 DNA: TGCGCCAGCAGCCAAGAGTATGCGGGGGATTCACCCCTCCACTTT.

The chain uses TRBV5-1 and TRBJ2-7, with 8 bases aligning to TRBD2. Germline V gene data show CDR1 as SGHRS and CDR2 as YFSETQ. The CDR3 has 16 amino acids. V lost 0 bases to trimming and J lost 8 bases; unmatched junction nucleotides: 13. The CDR3: CASSLAGPGGSHKQYF. CDR3 DNA sequence: TGCGCCAGCAGCTTGGCAGGTCCGGGAGGGAGCCACAAGCAGTACTTC.

The CDR3 nucleotides read TGTGCCAGCAGTCCACTCGGTGTAATGAGGCACTTTGAAGCTTTCTTT. Its protein product is CASSPLGVMRHFEAFF. The V and J genes are TRBV27 and TRBJ1-1; D call uncertain. The germline CDR1 and CDR2 sequences are MNHEY and SMNVEV (reference sequence). This CDR3 comprises 16 residues. The V end lost 5 bases, the J end lost 7 bases, and 23 bases lay between the germline ends.

The V call is TRBV7-9, the J call TRBJ2-1; 9 nucleotides align to TRBD1. The CDR3 is 15 residues long. With 4 bases clipped from V and 7 bases from J, the junction kept 8 bases outside the gene matches. Germline assignment: CDR1 SEHNR and CDR2 FQNEAQ (reference sequence). The CDR3 protein is CASSSSGTGINEQFF. In DNA, the CDR3 is TGTGCCAGCAGCTCATCCGGGACAGGGATAAATGAGCAGTTCTTC.

This clonotype occurred once. The rearrangement links TRBV27 to TRBJ2-3, with 9 bases identical to TRBD2. Germline V gene sequence: CDR1 MNHEY, CDR2 SMNVEV (reference sequence). This CDR3 is built from 14 residues. The ends lost 8 bases at V and 6 bases at J; junction bases unmatched: 9. The CDR3 reads CASASSGASDTQYF. CDR3 nucleotides: TGTGCCAGCGCTTCTAGCGGGGCCTCCGATACGCAGTATTTT.

The chain combines TRBV10-3 with TRBJ2-1; TRBD2 matches 7 bases. This CDR3 contains 16 residues. Germline assignment: CDR1 ENHRY and CDR2 SYGVKD. Trimming at V came to 2 bases and at J to 0 bases, leaving 4 bases not matched to a gene. The CDR3 is CAISELAENSYNEQFF. In nucleotides, the CDR3 is TGTGCCATCAGTGAGCTAGCGGAAAACTCCTACAATGAGCAGTTCTTC.

The V and J genes are TRBV14 and TRBJ1-6; D not resolved. The germline V and J ends were trimmed by 0 bases and 0 bases, with 9 bases remaining between them. Per the germline V gene, CDR1 is SGHDN and CDR2 is FVKESK. CDR3 size: 17 residues. CDR3 residues: CASSQEFVSSYNSPLHF. The CDR3 DNA is TGTGCCAGCAGCCAAGAATTTGTCAGCTCCTATAATTCACCCCTCCACTTT.

The chain is built from TRBV7-7 and TRBJ2-1; TRBD2 might be the D (5 bases). Germline CDR1 is SSHAT and CDR2 is FNYEAQ (reference sequence). V dropped 5 bases and J dropped 8 bases, with 25 bases sitting between them. CDR3 length: 17 residues. CDR3 sequence reads: CASSPKRLAPLLHEQFF. Written as DNA, the CDR3 is TGTGCCAGCAGCCCAAAGCGGTTGGCACCACTATTACATGAGCAGTTCTTC.

This clonotype was picked up one time. The rearrangement joins TRBV9 to TRBJ2-7; D ambiguous. The CDR3 is made up of 15 amino acids. V dropped 0 bases and J dropped 0 bases, with 10 bases sitting between them. Germline V gene data show CDR1 as SGDLS and CDR2 as YYNGEE. The CDR3 sequence is CASSVDSESSYEQYF. The CDR3 DNA sequence: TGTGCCAGCAGCGTAGACTCCGAGAGCTCCTACGAGCAGTACTTC.